These 10 T cell receptor beta chains came from one sample sequenced in a study of T cell responses to AZD1222 COVID-19 vaccine. Libraries were prepared by immunoSEQ multiplex PCR; TCRdb keeps only in-frame clonotypes and omits some of them. The sample holds 65,000 to 95,000 clones, roughly 88% seen once. This specimen consisted of peripheral blood, obtained 28 days after the second AZD1222 dose. The origin of the receptors is an adult who received the AZD1222 COVID-19 vaccine.

The V call is TRBV6-5, the J call TRBJ1-2; the D gene is possibly TRBD1 (6 bases). There are 12 residues in the CDR3. V was trimmed by 5 bases and J by 4 bases, leaving 8 bases between them. Looked up from germline, CDR1 is MNHEY and CDR2 is SVGAGI. Written as DNA, the CDR3 is TGTGCCAGCAGTCCACAGGGCTATGGCTACACCTTC. Amino acid sequence: CASSPQGYGYTF.

The chain joins TRBV5-4 to TRBJ2-3, with D possibly being TRBD2 (6 bases). V lost 4 bases and J 3 bases, leaving 15 bases between the germline ends. The CDR3 is made up of 15 amino acids. The V gene's germline CDR1 is SGHNT and CDR2 YYREEE (reference sequence). CDR3: CASSRAEGATDTQYF. Written as DNA, the CDR3 is TGTGCCAGCAGCCGGGCGGAGGGAGCAACAGATACGCAGTATTTT. Full variable domain (rest looked up from reference TRBV5-4 and TRBJ2-3): ETGVTQSPTHLIKTRGQQVTLRCSSQSGHNTVSWYQQALGQGPQFIFQYYREEENGRGNFPPRFSGLQFPNYSSELNVNALELDDSALYLCASSRAEGATDTQYFGPGTRLTVL.

This rearrangement joins TRBV19 to TRBJ1-2, with a tentative D call TRBD1 (5 bases). Germline lookup yields CDR1 LNHDA and CDR2 SQIVND (reference sequence). The CDR3 runs to 14 residues. Deletions cut 5 bases from V and 6 bases from J, with 16 bases between. CDR3 sequence: CASSPGPSWDGYTF. The CDR3 bases are TGTGCCAGTAGTCCAGGGCCCTCTTGGGATGGCTACACCTTC.

The chain combines TRBV4-1 with TRBJ1-4; 8 bases are a match to TRBD1. This CDR3 spans 15 amino acids. Trimming cost V 3 bases and J 4 bases; bases outside gene matches: 4. Germline loops: CDR1 MGHRA, CDR2 YSYEKL. The CDR3 nucleotides read TGCGCCAGCAGCCAGCAACAGGGGGGTAATGAAAAACTGTTTTTT. Amino acid sequence: CASSQQQGGNEKLFF.

This clone appeared a single time. The rearrangement uses TRBV9 and TRBJ1-6; the D is unclear. Looked up from germline, CDR1 is SGDLS and CDR2 is YYNGEE. This CDR3 comprises 16 residues. The ends were cut back, 4 bases at V and 0 bases at J, with 11 bases in the middle. This CDR3 reads CASSPSFRSYNSPLHF. The CDR3 nucleotides read TGTGCCAGCAGCCCATCGTTCCGCTCCTATAATTCACCCCTCCACTTT.

The genes are TRBV11-2 and TRBJ2-7; D is uncertain. In germline, CDR1 is SGHAT, CDR2 FQNNGV. This CDR3 region has 14 residues. With 0 bases removed from V and 0 bases from J, the gap between germline ends came to 6 bases. CDR3 loop: CASSLERYSYEQYF. Written as DNA, the CDR3 is TGTGCCAGCAGCTTAGAGAGGTACTCCTACGAGCAGTACTTC.

The chain links TRBV4-2 to TRBJ1-1, with D uncertain. CDR1 LGHNA and CDR2 YNFKEQ come from the germline V gene. V was cut by 0 bases and J by 5 bases, with 10 bases left in between. The CDR3 runs to 14 residues. The CDR3 protein is CASSQDHGGTEAFF. DNA of the CDR3: TGTGCCAGCAGCCAAGATCATGGTGGGACTGAAGCTTTCTTT.

The genes are TRBV4-2 and TRBJ1-1; D not resolved. Germline CDR1 and CDR2: LGHNA and YNFKEQ. Trimming took off 1 base at V and 3 bases at J, with 18 bases between the two ends. This CDR3 comprises 17 residues. CDR3: CASSQVSVPLSYTEAFF. The DNA of the CDR3 is TGTGCCAGCAGCCAAGTATCAGTCCCCTTAAGTTACACTGAAGCTTTCTTT.

The chain has TRBV9 and TRBJ2-7; TRBD1 matches 10 bases. V gave up 4 bases and J gave up 4 bases; unmatched junction bases: 5. The length of the CDR3 is 14 residues. CDR1 and CDR2 from the germline V gene are SGDLS and YYNGEE. Here the CDR3 reads CASSPGQGTYEQYF. CDR3 nucleotides: TGTGCCAGCAGCCCGGGACAGGGGACTTACGAGCAGTACTTC.

J is TRBJ1-3 and V is TRBV7-8; D may be TRBD1 (6 bases). The CDR3 runs to 16 residues. Trimming took 5 bases from V and 2 from J, leaving 16 bases between them. Germline V gene lookup returns CDR1 SGHVS and CDR2 FQNEAQ. In DNA, the CDR3 is TGTGCCAGCAGCCCACCTACAGGGATTCCTGGAAACACCATATATTTT. Amino acids: CASSPPTGIPGNTIYF.